A single sample is the source of the 5 T cell receptor beta chains below, sequenced in a study of tumor-infiltrating lymphocytes in primary liver carcinoma. With 500 to 650 ng total RNA as template and a constant-region primer, TCR beta cDNA was made. A slightly modified ARM-PCR protocol with three nested multiplex PCR rounds produced these TCR beta libraries. Researchers ran the first two PCR rounds for roughly 11 cycles each with TRBV1-TRBV30 forward primers and a C-beta reverse primer. A single record per CDR3 protein comes from TCRdb applying MiXCR to the multiplex PCR reads. The sample shows some 180,000 distinct CDR3 sequences, about 85% of them seen only once. Both RNA and DNA were isolated together from about 19-30 mg of bulk tissue that had not been sorted. The sequenced sample was tumor tissue from primary liver carcinoma. The receptors originated from a man between 40 and 49 years old with primary liver carcinoma and hepatitis B virus infection.

Concerning this clonotype itself: As the CDR3 is not closed by the conserved phenylalanine or tryptophan, this likely results from a read error. V usage is TRBV6-6 and J usage is TRBJ1-5; unclear D gene. The germline V gene encodes CDR1 MNHNY and CDR2 SVGAGI (reference sequence). The CDR3 consists of 15 residues. Trimming stripped 6 bases from V and 2 bases from J, with 14 bases between. The CDR3 DNA follows: TGTGCCAGCAGCCCCCAGGTAGATCGCAATCAGCCCCAGCATTAT. This translates into CASSPQVDRNQPQHY.

This clonotype appeared once. The chain recombines TRBV24-1 with TRBJ1-2; D may be TRBD1 (5 bases). Germline V gene lookup returns CDR1 KGHDR and CDR2 SFDVKD. The V end was cut by 7 bases, the J end by 10 bases, with 27 bases between. CDR3 size: 16 residues. The chain's CDR3 is CATSPDSGTDANDYTF. CDR3 coding DNA: TGTGCCACCAGCCCCGATTCCGGGACGGACGCCAATGACTACACCTTC.

This clonotype is a singleton in its sample. A read error is likely, as this CDR3 ends without the conserved phenylalanine or tryptophan. CDR3: CANSSGGGAFL. CDR3 in DNA: TGTGCCAACAGTAGTGGAGGGGGAGCTTTCCTT. This chain connects TRBV2 to TRBJ1-1; D is possibly TRBD1 (6 bases). Per the germline V gene, CDR1 is SNHLY and CDR2 is FYNNEI. The CDR3 is 11 residues long.

This clonotype was observed a handful of times. The V gene is TRBV20-1, the J gene TRBJ1-5; 10 nucleotides match TRBD1. The CDR3 extends over 22 amino acids. V dropped 2 bases and J dropped 8; count of bases not matched to a gene: 30. Germline assignment: CDR1 DFQATT and CDR2 SNEGSKA (reference sequence). CDR3 coding DNA: TGCAGTGCTAGACCTCGGGGGGCTGACGGACAGGGGGTCCCCTTAGGGAGGAAGCCCCAGCATTTT. Its translation is CSARPRGADGQGVPLGRKPQHF.

Of note for this clonotype: Compared with germline, one end of the junction differs, possibly owing to a read error. The CDR3 bases are TGTGCTAGCAGCCGGGGACAGGGCATGTATGACTACACCTTC. Translated, it gives CASSRGQGMYDYTF. J is TRBJ1-2 and V is TRBV12-3 or TRBV12-4; 9 bases map to TRBD1. The CDR3 length is 14 residues.